The 4 T cell receptor beta chains below all came from one sample that was sequenced in a study of cytomegalovirus exposure and HLA in healthy donors. Primers included in the PCR were 60 Vbeta and 13 Jbeta primers. Profiled with immunoSEQ multiplex PCR; TCRdb holds only in-frame clones, not every one. The table has more than 150,000 clones, around 81% seen once; the top ten hold about 2.2%. Sequenced sample: PBMCs. The receptors come from a woman aged 25-40 years in good health and CMV-seronegative.

The V call is TRBV7-2, the J call TRBJ2-2; D is ambiguous. Trimming took 4 bases from V and 2 from J, leaving 11 bases between them. Germline-derived CDR1 and CDR2 are SGHTA and FQGNSA. The CDR3 is 15 residues long. In DNA form, the CDR3 reads TGTGCCAGCAGCTCCCCTTTTCTTAACACCGGGGAGCTGTTTTTT. Translation gives CASSSPFLNTGELFF. Based on the CDR3 plus reference TRBV7-2 and TRBJ2-2, the full variable domain is GAGVSQSPSNKVTEKGKDVELRCDPISGHTALYWYRQSLGQGLEFLIYFQGNSAPDKSGLPSDRFSAERTGGSVSTLTIQRTQQEDSAVYLCASSSPFLNTGELFFGEGSRLTVL.

V and J are TRBV10-3 and TRBJ2-1; 8 bases line up with TRBD2. Germline CDR1 is ENHRY and CDR2 is SYGVKD. After removal of 10 bases from V and 4 bases from J, the junction contained 6 bases not matched to a gene. The CDR3 contains 13 residues. CDR3 DNA: TGTGCCACCGCGGGGGGAGCTTACAATGAGCAGTTCTTC. Protein product: CATAGGAYNEQFF.

This chain uses TRBV18 with TRBJ2-2; 9 bases line up with TRBD2. V shed 6 bases and J 7 bases; nucleotides not matched to a gene: 18. This CDR3 has 18 amino acids. From germline, CDR1 is KGHSH and CDR2 LQKENI. The CDR3 reads CASSEQGPSGRSGGELFF. CDR3 nucleotide sequence: TGTGCCAGCTCGGAACAGGGACCCAGCGGGAGGAGTGGCGGGGAGCTGTTTTTT.

The chain recombines TRBV7-2 with TRBJ1-5; tentative D call: TRBD1 (6 bases). CDR3 length equals 17 residues. The germline V gene encodes CDR1 SGHTA and CDR2 FQGNSA. Trimming shortened V by 1 base and J by 0 bases, and 13 bases separated the two germline ends. The CDR3 DNA reads as TGTGCCAGCAGCTTAGGTATGACAGGCGATAGCAATCAGCCCCAGCATTTT. It is translated as CASSLGMTGDSNQPQHF. Filled out from reference TRBV7-2 and TRBJ1-5, the complete variable domain reads GAGVSQSPSNKVTEKGKDVELRCDPISGHTALYWYRQSLGQGLEFLIYFQGNSAPDKSGLPSDRFSAERTGGSVSTLTIQRTQQEDSAVYLCASSLGMTGDSNQPQHFGDGTRLSIL.